These 31 T cell receptor beta chains were all obtained from the same sample, sequenced in a study of T-cell memory formation after mild COVID-19. TCRdb independently ran MiXCR on the 5' RACE reads; one entry per CDR3 protein. The sample gives roughly 500,000 distinct CDR3 sequences, over 20% of which show up once; approximately 13% is in the top ten. The sequenced material came from PBMCs or a T cell subset sorted from them (not recorded which). These receptors were taken from an adult woman who had mild COVID-19 (a few samples of this study predate the infection). Cell type and time point are not known.

This clonotype was counted only a few times. This rearrangement joins TRBV5-1 to TRBJ2-2; D may be TRBD1 (5 bases). Germline V gives CDR1 SGHRS, CDR2 YFSETQ. The CDR3 sequence is 14 residues long. Trimming removed 1 base at V and 4 bases at J, with 8 bases between. The CDR3 sequence: CASSLRDSTGELFF. CDR3 DNA sequence: TGCGCCAGCAGCTTGCGTGACAGCACCGGGGAGCTGTTTTTT.

For the CDR3, the DNA is TGTGCCAGCTCACCACCGTGGGACAGGGGGCTCCTTGAGCAGTTCTTC. It is translated as CASSPPWDRGLLEQFF. The rearrangement joins TRBV18 to TRBJ2-1; 12 bases match TRBD1. This CDR3 comprises 16 residues. Germline V gene data show CDR1 as KGHSH and CDR2 as LQKENI. Losses at the gene ends were 0 bases for V and 9 bases for J; bases not matched to a gene: 6.

This clonotype has ten or more counts. V is TRBV20-1 and J is TRBJ2-1, with D hard to call. Germline CDR1 and CDR2: DFQATT and SNEGSKA (reference sequence). The CDR3 is 12 amino acids. V lost 5 bases and J 12 bases, leaving 17 bases between the germline ends. CDR3 sequence: CSAGYLNGVQFF. The CDR3 coding sequence is TGCAGTGCTGGGTACCTTAATGGTGTGCAGTTCTTC.

The rearrangement joins TRBV5-1 to TRBJ1-2, with a possible D match to TRBD1 (5 bases). This CDR3 is built from 13 residues. The V gene's germline CDR1 is SGHRS and CDR2 YFSETQ. V dropped 0 bases and J dropped 8 bases, with 11 bases sitting between them. CDR3 sequence reads: CASSLEGKYGYTF. Written as DNA, the CDR3 is TGCGCCAGCAGCTTGGAGGGGAAGTACGGCTACACCTTC.

The sample holds a few counts of this clonotype. The chain has TRBV7-9 and TRBJ2-3; 14 nucleotides line up with TRBD2. J was trimmed by 1 base and V by 5 bases; bases with no gene match: 11. The CDR3 runs 19 residues. Per germline, CDR1 SEHNR and CDR2 FQNEAQ (reference sequence). The CDR3 loop is CASSDGLAGGWWGTDTQYF. The CDR3 coding sequence is TGTGCCAGCAGCGACGGACTAGCGGGAGGATGGTGGGGCACAGATACGCAGTATTTT.

This chain joins TRBV20-1 and TRBJ2-2; 8 positions agree with TRBD2. The CDR3 length is 14 residues. The trim removed 7 bases at V and 8 bases at J, leaving 12 bases unmatched. In germline, CDR1 is DFQATT, CDR2 SNEGSKA (reference sequence). The DNA of the CDR3 is TGCAGTGTAGCGGGGAGCCCGGTCTCGGGGGAGCTGTTTTTT. Translated: CSVAGSPVSGELFF.

This clonotype was detected only a few times. The gene calls are TRBV7-2 and TRBJ2-3; 9 bases map to TRBD2. The germline gives CDR1 SGHTA, CDR2 FQGNSA. V trimming: 5 bases; J trimming: 2 bases; junction bases outside the gene matches: 11. CDR3 size: 17 residues. CDR3 bases: TGTGCCAGCAGCCGCCGCTCCCTAGCGGGGTTCACAGATACGCAGTATTTT. Protein product: CASSRRSLAGFTDTQYF.

The table lists this clonotype with a few counts. The chain links TRBV20-1 to TRBJ2-1; D is unclear. The CDR3 runs 10 residues. Germline V gives CDR1 DFQATT, CDR2 SNEGSKA (reference sequence). Trimming pared 5 bases from V and 12 bases from J, leaving 11 bases between. CDR3 amino acids: CSAVLWTQFF. The DNA of the CDR3 is TGCAGTGCTGTACTATGGACGCAGTTCTTC.

This clonotype was seen more than once but under ten times. This chain connects TRBV24-1 to TRBJ1-5; no definite D call. The CDR3 length is 15 residues. V lost 3 bases and J 4 bases, leaving 12 bases between the germline ends. The germline gives CDR1 KGHDR, CDR2 SFDVKD. This CDR3 is CATSDRDKLNQPQHF. DNA for the CDR3: TGTGCCACCAGTGATCGCGACAAGTTAAATCAGCCCCAGCATTTT.

The rearrangement uses TRBV4-3 and TRBJ2-3; the match to TRBD2 covers 15 bases. This CDR3 spans 19 amino acids. With 1 base clipped from V and 0 bases from J, the junction kept 5 bases outside the gene matches. In germline, CDR1 is LGHNA, CDR2 YSLEER. The CDR3 DNA reads as TGCGCCAGCAGCCAAGCCCGAGGACTAGCGGGAGGGAGCACAGATACGCAGTATTTT. Its translation is CASSQARGLAGGSTDTQYF.

This chain connects TRBV6-2 or TRBV6-3 to TRBJ2-1; D gene unclear. The CDR3 totals 16 residues. V lost 5 bases and J 3 bases, leaving 17 bases between the germline ends. Per the germline V gene, CDR1 is MNHEY and CDR2 is SVGEGT. The CDR3: CASSPETLTRYNEQFF. DNA for the CDR3: TGTGCCAGCAGTCCTGAGACCCTAACCCGCTACAATGAGCAGTTCTTC.

The J gene is TRBJ2-1, the V gene TRBV18; 9 positions agree with TRBD2. The CDR3 has 17 residues. Germline values: CDR1 KGHSH, CDR2 LQKENI. The ends lost 2 bases at V and 7 bases at J; junction bases unmatched: 12. The CDR3 DNA is TGTGCCAGCTCACCAGCGGCTAGCGGGACTCTGGGGAATGAGCAGTTCTTC. This encodes CASSPAASGTLGNEQFF.

This clonotype showed up just a few times. The chain carries TRBV2 and TRBJ1-4, with a possible D match to TRBD1 (6 bases). There are 14 residues in the CDR3. Trimming left V 5 bases short and J 8 bases short, with 15 bases between. In germline, CDR1 is SNHLY, CDR2 FYNNEI. CDR3 in amino acids: CASSYRDNREKLFF. Here the CDR3 DNA reads TGTGCCAGCAGTTACCGGGACAATAGGGAAAAACTGTTTTTT.

This clonotype was seen at least ten times. The chain uses TRBV9 and TRBJ2-7; D gene unclear. Germline CDR1 reads SGDLS; CDR2 reads YYNGEE. V lost 4 bases and J 5 bases, leaving 19 bases between the germline ends. There are 15 residues in the CDR3. CDR3 nucleotide sequence: TGTGCCAGCAGCCGTACGGGCAGCTTGGCCGACGAGCAGTACTTC. Its protein product is CASSRTGSLADEQYF.

The chain employs TRBV19 and TRBJ2-7; 10 bases are a match to TRBD1. The junction had 7 bases not matched to a gene; V was cut back by 5 bases and J by 3 bases. The CDR3 has 15 residues. In germline, CDR1 is LNHDA, CDR2 SQIVND (reference sequence). CDR3 in amino acids: CASSPRDRGYYEQYF. The CDR3 region has the DNA TGTGCCAGTAGTCCCCGGGACAGGGGATACTACGAGCAGTACTTC.

This clonotype has just one count. The rearrangement joins TRBV7-3 to TRBJ2-3; 8 nucleotides line up with TRBD1. The CDR3 runs 15 residues. After removal of 5 bases from V and 3 bases from J, the junction contained 7 bases not matched to a gene. Looked up from germline, CDR1 is SGHTA and CDR2 is FQGTGA. The CDR3, as DNA: TGTGCCAGCAGCCTTGTCAGGGGGCCGACAGATACGCAGTATTTT. Protein: CASSLVRGPTDTQYF.

The chain employs TRBV24-1 and TRBJ2-2; unclear D gene. The V gene's germline CDR1 is KGHDR and CDR2 SFDVKD. This CDR3 region has 14 residues. V was shortened by 5 bases and J by 0 bases, with 6 bases between the two germline ends. The CDR3 reads CATSGHSNTGELFF. In DNA, the CDR3 is TGTGCCACCAGTGGTCACTCGAACACCGGGGAGCTGTTTTTT.

This sequence joins TRBV7-2 and TRBJ1-3; D perhaps matches TRBD1 (5 bases). The CDR3 is made up of 16 amino acids. CDR1 is SGHTA and CDR2 is FQGNSA in the germline V gene. Trimming cost V 5 bases and J 0 bases, with 14 bases left between them. In DNA, the CDR3 is TGTGCCAGCAGCAGACAGATTACCAACTCTGGAAACACCATATATTTT. Protein product: CASSRQITNSGNTIYF.

The genes are TRBV6-5 and TRBJ2-2; 8 bases are shared with TRBD2. The CDR3 spans 16 residues. J lost 3 bases, V lost 0 bases, and 3 bases had no gene match. CDR1 is MNHEY, CDR2 SVGAGI, per germline. This CDR3 reads CASSYSTAGDTGELFF. CDR3 DNA: TGTGCCAGCAGTTACTCGACAGCGGGAGACACCGGGGAGCTGTTTTTT.

This clonotype appeared many times. The CDR3 nucleotides are TGCGCCAGCAGCTTGGGACAGGGAACCACAGATACGCAGTATTTT. This codes for CASSLGQGTTDTQYF. This chain links TRBV5-1 with TRBJ2-3; the match to TRBD1 covers 7 bases. V lost 0 bases, J lost 2 bases, and 3 bases stayed unmatched. This CDR3 has 15 amino acids. Germline values: CDR1 SGHRS, CDR2 YFSETQ. The full variable domain, completed using reference TRBV5-1 and TRBJ2-3, is KAGVTQTPRYLIKTRGQQVTLSCSPISGHRSVSWYQQTPGQGLQFLFEYFSETQRNKGNFPGRFSGRQFSNSRSEMNVSTLELGDSALYLCASSLGQGTTDTQYFGPGTRLTVL.

The chain links TRBV7-8 to TRBJ1-2, with a possible D match to TRBD1 (5 bases). V lost 2 bases, J lost 7 bases, and 14 bases lay in between. The germline V gene encodes CDR1 SGHVS and CDR2 FQNEAQ. There are 14 residues in the CDR3. The DNA of the CDR3 is TGTGCCAGCAGCTTACAGGGAGGGCCGGGTGGCTACACCTTC. Amino acid sequence: CASSLQGGPGGYTF. The variable domain in full, with the rest retrieved from reference TRBV7-8 and TRBJ1-2, is GAGVSQSPRYKVAKRGQDVALRCDPISGHVSLFWYQQALGQGPEFLTYFQNEAQLDKSGLPSDRFFAERPEGSVSTLKIQRTQQEDSAVYLCASSLQGGPGGYTFGSGTRLTVV.

This clonotype was seen more than once but under ten times. CDR3 in amino acids: CASSYPRANLEGASYNEQFF. For the CDR3, the DNA is TGTGCCAGCAGTTACCCTCGGGCTAATCTAGAGGGAGCCTCCTACAATGAGCAGTTCTTC. V is TRBV6-5 and J is TRBJ2-1, with TRBD2 as a possible D gene (5 bases). Germline CDR1 and CDR2: MNHEY and SVGAGI. The CDR3 sequence is 20 residues long. Deletions cut 2 bases from V and 0 bases from J, with 23 bases between.

There are a few counts of this clonotype. The chain recombines TRBV29-1 with TRBJ1-1; D ambiguous. Germline CDR1 is SQVTM and CDR2 is ANQGSEA. The CDR3 sequence is 19 residues long. Between the trimmed V and J ends, which lost 4 bases and 0 bases, there was a span of 27 bases. CDR3 sequence (DNA): TGCAGCGTTGTATGGGGTGCCCGCGATGCCATGTCCATGAACACTGAAGCTTTCTTT. It encodes CSVVWGARDAMSMNTEAFF.

This clonotype was counted a few times. J is TRBJ2-1 and V is TRBV7-3; 13 nucleotides match TRBD2. CDR1 is SGHTA and CDR2 is FQGTGA in the germline V gene. The CDR3 is made up of 14 amino acids. Trimming cost V 5 bases and J 10 bases; bases outside gene matches: 5. CDR3 sequence reads: CASSARLAGGEQFF. The CDR3 DNA follows: TGTGCCAGCAGCGCCCGACTAGCGGGAGGCGAGCAGTTCTTC.

In its sample, this clonotype was seen a few times. The chain is built from TRBV12-3 or TRBV12-4 and TRBJ2-7, with 8 bases aligning to TRBD1. The length of the CDR3 is 14 residues. Trimming removed 9 bases from V and 3 bases from J; junction bases left unmatched: 10. This CDR3 reads CARPVDREFYEQYF. The CDR3, as DNA: TGTGCCAGACCCGTGGACAGGGAGTTCTACGAGCAGTACTTC.

J is TRBJ2-3 and V is TRBV6-5, with TRBD1 matching over 7 bases. This CDR3 spans 15 amino acids. CDR1 and CDR2 (germline): MNHEY, SVGAGI. After removal of 2 bases from V and 2 bases from J, the junction contained 4 bases not matched to a gene. The CDR3 region has the DNA TGTGCCAGCAGTTACCTGACAGGGCCCACAGATACGCAGTATTTT. Encoded protein: CASSYLTGPTDTQYF.

The chain links TRBV5-6 to TRBJ2-7, with D possibly being TRBD2 (5 bases). Trimming pared 4 bases from V and 0 bases from J, leaving 17 bases between. Germline CDR1 is SGHDT and CDR2 is YYEEEE. The CDR3 totals 16 residues. The CDR3 loop is CASSVPGGLSSYEQYF. The CDR3 nucleotides read TGTGCCAGCAGCGTCCCAGGAGGACTTAGCTCCTACGAGCAGTACTTC. The entire variable domain, with the rest obtained from reference TRBV5-6 and TRBJ2-7, is as follows: DAGVTQSPTHLIKTRGQQVTLRCSPKSGHDTVSWYQQALGQGPQFIFQYYEEEERQRGNFPDRFSGHQFPNYSSELNVNALLLGDSALYLCASSVPGGLSSYEQYFGPGTRLTVT.

The V and J genes are TRBV30 and TRBJ2-5, with D possibly called TRBD1 or TRBD2 (5 bases each). Germline lookup yields CDR1 GTSNPN and CDR2 SVGIG (reference sequence). The CDR3 runs 14 residues. Trimming pared 0 bases from V and 1 base from J, leaving 9 bases between. The CDR3 spells CAWSVWGTQETQYF. For the CDR3, the DNA is TGTGCCTGGAGTGTATGGGGGACCCAAGAGACCCAGTACTTC.

V usage is TRBV5-1 and J usage is TRBJ1-3; no clear D gene. CDR1 and CDR2 (germline): SGHRS, YFSETQ. CDR3 length: 15 residues. V lost 2 bases to trimming and J lost 0 bases, with 9 bases between them. The CDR3 spells CASSFTATSGNTIYF. CDR3 sequence (DNA): TGCGCCAGCAGCTTTACAGCGACCTCTGGAAACACCATATATTTT.

This clonotype was detected only a few times. The rearrangement uses TRBV7-9 and TRBJ1-4; no firm D call. The CDR3 runs 13 residues. Germline V gene data show CDR1 as SEHNR and CDR2 as FQNEAQ (reference sequence). V shed 5 bases and J shed 5 bases, with 9 bases lying between them. CDR3 coding DNA: TGTGCCAGCAGCAATCAAGTGAATGAAAAACTGTTTTTT. Translated, it gives CASSNQVNEKLFF.

This chain joins TRBV7-8 and TRBJ2-1; no reliable D call. The CDR3 has 18 amino acids. V was pared by 5 bases and J by 0 bases, with 20 bases between. Germline-derived CDR1 and CDR2 are SGHVS and FQNEAQ. Here the CDR3 DNA reads TGTGCCAGCAGCCCCGCGGAGACCCTTTTCCGCTCCTACAATGAGCAGTTCTTC. Translating gives CASSPAETLFRSYNEQFF.